One and the same sample provided the 12 T cell receptor beta chains below, sequenced in a study of shared clonotypes between healthy human individuals. Sequenced by immunoSEQ multiplex PCR; TCRdb stores in-frame clones only, minus some. Of about 450,000 clones in the sample, 70% to 80% are singletons; the top ten hold less than 15%. The sequencing sample was made of PBMCs. Every receptor here comes from a woman aged 40 to 50 in good health. Some clones in this sample may be carry-over from other donors' samples.

The chain carries TRBV6-1 and TRBJ2-3, with a possible D match to TRBD2 (7 bases). The CDR3 is 15 residues long. V lost 2 bases and J lost 6, with 15 bases in between. Germline V gene lookup returns CDR1 MNHNS and CDR2 SASEGT. The CDR3 DNA sequence: TGTGCCAGCAGTGAATTATGGGGGGGCGGCGATACGCAGTATTTT. Residues: CASSELWGGGDTQYF.

In the case of this clone: At one boundary the junction diverges from the germline segment, which might be a read error. The rearrangement links TRBV5-4 to TRBJ1-2; a possible D gene is TRBD1 (6 bases). The CDR3 has 14 residues. Germline V gene sequence: CDR1 SGHNT, CDR2 YYREEE (reference sequence). This chain's CDR3 is CAGSFWGAAHGYTF. In DNA form, the CDR3 reads TGTGCCGGCAGCTTCTGGGGGGCGGCCCATGGCTACACCTTC.

The rearrangement joins TRBV10-3 to TRBJ2-1; TRBD2 might be the D (6 bases). Looked up from germline, CDR1 is ENHRY and CDR2 is SYGVKD. V lost 8 bases and J lost 0, with 14 bases in between. The CDR3 contains 15 residues. CDR3: CAIDVGLSSYNEQFF. The CDR3 nucleotides are TGTGCCATCGACGTGGGACTGAGCTCCTACAATGAGCAGTTCTTC.

The chain carries TRBV10-3 and TRBJ1-2; the D gene is possibly TRBD1 (5 bases). Trimming cost V 3 bases and J 7 bases, with 15 bases left between them. Germline CDR1 is ENHRY and CDR2 is SYGVKD. The CDR3 covers 14 residues. This CDR3 is CAISDFADSSGYTF. The CDR3 coding sequence is TGTGCCATCAGTGATTTCGCAGACAGTAGTGGCTACACCTTC.

The chain employs TRBV5-5 and TRBJ1-2, with a tentative D call TRBD1 (5 bases). Germline V gene data show CDR1 as SGHKS and CDR2 as YYEKEE (reference sequence). V lost 1 base and J 1 base, leaving 14 bases between the germline ends. This CDR3 has 16 amino acids. The CDR3 loop reads CASSLSFGALNYGYTF. The CDR3 bases are TGTGCCAGCAGCTTGTCCTTCGGGGCCCTTAACTATGGCTACACCTTC.

This chain uses TRBV18 with TRBJ2-7; 7 nucleotides match TRBD1. V shed 2 bases and J 3 bases; nucleotides not matched to a gene: 10. CDR3 length: 16 residues. Germline V gene data show CDR1 as KGHSH and CDR2 as LQKENI. Here the CDR3 reads CASSPNRGRLGYEQYF. Written as DNA, the CDR3 is TGTGCCAGCTCACCAAACAGGGGCCGCCTTGGCTACGAGCAGTACTTC.

The V and J genes are TRBV5-1 and TRBJ1-1; D is perhaps TRBD1 (5 bases). Germline loops: CDR1 SGHRS, CDR2 YFSETQ. V shed 6 bases and J shed 0 bases, with 12 bases lying between them. This CDR3 has 14 amino acids. The CDR3, as DNA: TGCGCCAGCACCCCGGGGCAACTGAACACTGAAGCTTTCTTT. Amino acids: CASTPGQLNTEAFF.

Comment on this clone: Distinct nucleotide sequences in the sample also encode this CDR3. The genes are TRBV27 and TRBJ1-5, with D unclear. The V gene's germline CDR1 is MNHEY and CDR2 SMNVEV (reference sequence). This CDR3 contains 13 residues. Trimming removed 0 bases at V and 4 bases at J, with 4 bases between. CDR3 bases: TGTGCCAGCAGTTTATCAGGGAATCAGCCCCAGCATTTT. Protein: CASSLSGNQPQHF.

V gene TRBV4-1 combines with J gene TRBJ2-1, with D uncertain. CDR3 length: 13 residues. V was shortened by 3 bases and J by 6 bases, with 9 bases between the two germline ends. From germline, CDR1 is MGHRA and CDR2 YSYEKL. This CDR3 is CASSQIWVNEQFF. The CDR3 DNA sequence: TGCGCCAGCAGCCAGATATGGGTCAATGAGCAGTTCTTC.

Note on this clone: Different DNA sequences within this sample yield the same CDR3. The rearrangement joins TRBV15 to TRBJ2-6; D remains ambiguous. This CDR3 spans 16 amino acids. The germline gives CDR1 LNHNV, CDR2 YYDKDF (reference sequence). V lost 0 bases and J lost 1, with 7 bases in between. The CDR3: CATSRDLVSGANVLTF. The DNA of the CDR3 is TGTGCCACCAGCAGAGATCTAGTATCTGGGGCCAACGTCCTGACTTTC. Together with reference TRBV15 and TRBJ2-6, the CDR3 gives the full variable domain: DAMVIQNPRYQVTQFGKPVTLSCSQTLNHNVMYWYQQKSSQAPKLLFHYYDKDFNNEADTPDNFQSRRPNTSFCFLDIRSPGLGDTAMYLCATSRDLVSGANVLTFGAGSRLTVL.

The genes are TRBV7-2 and TRBJ2-3; the match to TRBD2 covers 9 bases. J gave up 5 bases and V 8 bases, and 8 bases lay outside the gene matches. Germline CDR1 reads SGHTA; CDR2 reads FQGNSA. The CDR3 consists of 14 residues. The CDR3, as DNA: TGTGCCAGCGGGGCGGGAGGGTTTGGAGATACGCAGTATTTT. It codes for CASGAGGFGDTQYF.

To note about this clone: Other DNA sequences of this sample code for an identical CDR3. This chain joins TRBV18 and TRBJ1-1, with TRBD1 as a possible D gene (5 bases). The CDR3 extends over 14 amino acids. Between the trimmed V and J ends, which lost 2 bases and 0 bases, there was a span of 7 bases. From germline, CDR1 is KGHSH and CDR2 LQKENI. This CDR3 reads CASSPAGVNTEAFF. The CDR3 DNA reads TGTGCCAGCTCACCAGCGGGGGTGAACACTGAAGCTTTCTTT.